Shown below are 16 T cell receptor beta chains from a single sample sequenced in a study of blood T cell repertoires in COVID-19. Data came from immunoSEQ multiplex PCR; TCRdb stores just in-frame clones and leaves some out. The sample yields over 150,000 clones, 88% seen once. The sequenced sample consisted of PBMCs or T cells enriched from blood (not recorded which). These receptors were collected from a woman between 18 and 29 years old who had recovered from COVID-19.

V is TRBV30 and J is TRBJ1-2; 7 bases are a match to TRBD1. This CDR3 has 12 amino acids. Germline CDR1 and CDR2: GTSNPN and SVGIG (reference sequence). The J segment lost 13 bases and the V segment lost 1 base, leaving 9 bases of the junction unmatched. CDR3: CAWSAQGGAGTF. For the CDR3, the DNA is TGTGCCTGGAGTGCCCAAGGGGGCGCGGGCACCTTC.

The chain links TRBV7-2 to TRBJ2-3; 15 nucleotides agree with TRBD2. The CDR3 has 16 residues. V gave up 5 bases and J gave up 6 bases; unmatched junction bases: 6. Germline V gene data show CDR1 as SGHTA and CDR2 as FQGNSA. The CDR3 spells CASSIRTSGGADTQYF. CDR3 coding DNA: TGTGCCAGCAGCATCCGGACTAGCGGGGGGGCGGATACGCAGTATTTT.

The chain is built from TRBV15 and TRBJ1-1; TRBD1 aligns across 9 bases. Germline lookup yields CDR1 LNHNV and CDR2 YYDKDF (reference sequence). The CDR3 has 14 amino acids. Trimming removed 8 bases from V and 5 bases from J; junction bases left unmatched: 9. The CDR3 protein is CATGDREMGTEAFF. The CDR3 DNA sequence: TGTGCCACCGGGGACAGGGAGATGGGGACTGAAGCTTTCTTT.

The V call is TRBV24-1, the J call TRBJ1-2, with 8 positions matching TRBD1. This CDR3 spans 13 amino acids. V lost 5 bases and J lost 8; bases outside the gene matches: 6. Germline V gives CDR1 KGHDR, CDR2 SFDVKD. The chain's CDR3 is CATSAGQGLGYTF. The CDR3 coding sequence is TGTGCCACCAGTGCCGGACAGGGATTAGGCTACACCTTC.

The chain has TRBV28 and TRBJ1-2; D not resolved. The CDR3 runs 17 residues. V lost 0 bases and J 1 base, leaving 15 bases between the germline ends. Per germline, CDR1 MDHEN and CDR2 SYDVKM. The chain's CDR3 is CASSLWGKADRNYGYTF. CDR3 coding DNA: TGTGCCAGCAGTTTATGGGGTAAGGCGGATCGTAACTATGGCTACACCTTC.

The chain recombines TRBV5-1 with TRBJ2-3; 9 bases agree with TRBD2. The V segment lost 4 bases and the J segment 1 base; nucleotides outside the gene matches: 7. The CDR3 has 16 amino acids. CDR1 and CDR2 from the germline V gene are SGHRS and YFSETQ. This chain's CDR3 is CASSPPRGGGTDTQYF. The CDR3 nucleotides are TGCGCCAGCAGCCCGCCTCGCGGGGGGGGCACAGATACGCAGTATTTT.

V is TRBV3-1 (or the pseudogene TRBV3-2) and J is TRBJ2-2; 9 bases match TRBD1. The V gene's germline CDR1 is LGHDT and CDR2 YNNKEL (reference sequence). V trimming: 0 bases; J trimming: 4 bases; junction bases outside the gene matches: 12. The CDR3 totals 19 residues. CDR3 coding DNA: TGTGCCAGCAGCCAAGAAATATTTGAAGGGACAGGGCGCACCGGGGAGCTGTTTTTT. Its translation is CASSQEIFEGTGRTGELFF.

The V gene is TRBV28, the J gene TRBJ1-1; no definite D call. The CDR3 runs to 14 residues. Trimming shortened V by 7 bases and J by 1 base, and 13 bases separated the two germline ends. Germline assignment: CDR1 MDHEN and CDR2 SYDVKM. The DNA of the CDR3 is TGTGCCAGCACACAGACGGTTACGAACACTGAAGCTTTCTTT. Translating it yields CASTQTVTNTEAFF.

This sequence joins TRBV23-1 and TRBJ1-5; 10 bases align to TRBD1. TRBV23-1 is noted as an ORF with a role that remains uncertain. Losses at the gene ends were 8 bases for V and 3 bases for J; bases not matched to a gene: 10. This CDR3 has 16 amino acids. This CDR3 is CASLSGTGDPNQPQHF. As DNA, the CDR3 is TGCGCCAGCCTCAGTGGGACAGGGGATCCCAATCAGCCCCAGCATTTT.

This clone showed up just once. The chain couples TRBV9 to TRBJ1-5, with D possibly TRBD1 on 6 matching bases. With 4 bases removed from V and 4 bases from J, the gap between germline ends came to 12 bases. Germline V gene sequence: CDR1 SGDLS, CDR2 YYNGEE. The CDR3 length is 14 residues. The CDR3 DNA follows: TGTGCCAGCAGCTCTGGACAGATAAATCAGCCCCAGCATTTT. As protein: CASSSGQINQPQHF. The full variable domain, with the rest looked up from reference TRBV9 and TRBJ1-5, is DSGVTQTPKHLITATGQRVTLRCSPRSGDLSVYWYQQSLDQGLQFLIQYYNGEERAKGNILERFSAQQFPDLHSELNLSSLELGDSALYFCASSSGQINQPQHFGDGTRLSIL.

The rearrangement links TRBV2 to TRBJ2-7; 8 bases map to TRBD1. The CDR3 has 14 amino acids. After removal of 5 bases from V and 3 bases from J, the junction contained 6 bases not matched to a gene. Germline-derived CDR1 and CDR2 are SNHLY and FYNNEI. CDR3 DNA sequence: TGTGCCAGCAGTAAAGGACAGGGAAGCTACGAGCAGTACTTC. It encodes CASSKGQGSYEQYF.

The J gene is TRBJ1-1, the V gene TRBV19; TRBD1 is a possible D gene (6 bases). V was cut by 3 bases and J by 4 bases, with 12 bases left in between. CDR1 is LNHDA and CDR2 is SQIVND in the germline V gene (reference sequence). This CDR3 has 14 amino acids. CDR3 amino acids: CASSIGGSGTEAFF. In DNA, the CDR3 is TGTGCCAGTAGTATTGGGGGCTCGGGCACTGAAGCTTTCTTT.

The gene calls are TRBV25-1 and TRBJ2-3, with TRBD1 matching over 10 bases. The CDR3 loop spans 15 amino acids. Germline-derived CDR1 and CDR2 are MGHDK and SYGVNS. Trimming took 3 bases from V and 5 from J; bases not matched to a gene: 5. The CDR3 nucleotides read TGTGCCAGCAGTGATGGGACAGGGGCCAGAGATACGCAGTATTTT. The encoded protein is CASSDGTGARDTQYF. The whole variable domain, remainder taken from reference TRBV25-1 and TRBJ2-3, is EADIYQTPRYLVIGTGKKITLECSQTMGHDKMYWYQQDPGMELHLIHYSYGVNSTEKGDLSSESTVSRIRTEHFPLTLESARPSHTSQYLCASSDGTGARDTQYFGPGTRLTVL.

The chain employs TRBV7-2 and TRBJ2-7, with TRBD2 matching 16 bases. CDR3 length: 18 residues. Germline CDR1 SGHTA, CDR2 FQGNSA. V lost 4 bases, J lost 5 bases, and 11 bases stayed unmatched. The CDR3 DNA reads as TGTGCCAGCAGCTCCCAAGGGACTAGCGGGGGGGCTTTGGACGAGCAGTACTTC. This gives the protein CASSSQGTSGGALDEQYF.

This clone is a singleton in its sample. The rearrangement uses TRBV7-6 and TRBJ2-1; TRBD2 might be the D (7 bases). The CDR3 extends over 16 amino acids. Per germline, CDR1 SGHVS and CDR2 FNYEAQ. Trimming took 1 base from V and 5 from J, leaving 15 bases between them. CDR3 sequence reads: CASSLESGGGNNEQFF. CDR3 DNA sequence: TGTGCCAGCAGCTTAGAGTCGGGGGGCGGGAACAATGAGCAGTTCTTC.

This chain uses TRBV2 with TRBJ1-4, with 8 bases aligning to TRBD1. Per the germline V gene, CDR1 is SNHLY and CDR2 is FYNNEI. This CDR3 has 15 residues. The V and J ends lost 5 bases and 8 bases, in that order; junction bases with no gene match: 10. This CDR3 reads CASSPQDRVSEKLFF. The CDR3 DNA reads as TGTGCCAGCAGTCCTCAGGACAGGGTCAGCGAAAAACTGTTTTTT.